One and the same sample provided the 11 T cell receptor beta chains below, sequenced in a study of T cell responses to AZD1222 COVID-19 vaccine. The method was immunoSEQ multiplex PCR; TCRdb's version includes in-frame clones alone and lacks a portion of them. The profile covers 170,000 or so clones, with approximately 90% appearing a single time and 2.5% to 3.5% taken by the ten largest. Sequenced material: peripheral blood, taken on day 0 of AZD1222 vaccination. The receptor source for this set is an adult in good health.

The rearrangement uses TRBV14 and TRBJ2-1; 9 nucleotides line up with TRBD1. Germline lookup yields CDR1 SGHDN and CDR2 FVKESK. The CDR3 totals 17 residues. V shed 0 bases, J shed 6 bases, and the junction held 9 bases outside the gene matches. This CDR3 reads CASSQDRGTGRRNEQFF. The CDR3 nucleotides read TGTGCCAGCAGCCAAGATCGCGGGACAGGGCGACGCAATGAGCAGTTCTTC.

Remarks on this clone: The sample carries other DNA sequences with the same CDR3. This sequence joins TRBV6-5 and TRBJ2-2; D unclear. There are 11 residues in the CDR3. The V end lost 6 bases, the J end lost 2 bases, and 1 base lay between the germline ends. Germline V lookup: CDR1 MNHEY, CDR2 SVGAGI. The CDR3 spells CASRNTGELFF. The DNA for the CDR3 is TGTGCCAGCAGAAACACCGGGGAGCTGTTTTTT.

The chain couples TRBV7-9 to TRBJ1-1; D call uncertain. The CDR3 runs 15 residues. Germline CDR1 reads SEHNR; CDR2 reads FQNEAQ (reference sequence). Trimming cost V 1 base and J 0 bases, with 9 bases left between them. This CDR3 is CASSLEAGVNTEAFF. CDR3 nucleotides: TGTGCCAGCAGCTTAGAGGCAGGAGTGAACACTGAAGCTTTCTTT.

This clone occurred once. This chain joins TRBV5-6 and TRBJ1-2, with TRBD1 identical over 7 bases. Germline V gene data show CDR1 as SGHDT and CDR2 as YYEEEE. CDR3 size: 13 residues. V trimming: 3 bases; J trimming: 4 bases; junction bases outside the gene matches: 3. The CDR3 DNA follows: TGTGCCAGCAGCTCCAGGGGGACCTATGGCTACACCTTC. Protein product: CASSSRGTYGYTF.

V usage is TRBV30 and J usage is TRBJ2-7; 9 nucleotides match TRBD2. The V segment lost 3 bases and the J segment 2 bases; nucleotides outside the gene matches: 11. The CDR3 sequence is 16 residues long. The germline V gene encodes CDR1 GTSNPN and CDR2 SVGIG (reference sequence). CDR3 residues: CAWSKPSSGVTYEQYF. The CDR3 DNA follows: TGTGCCTGGAGCAAACCCTCTAGCGGGGTTACCTACGAGCAGTACTTC.

V usage is TRBV19 and J usage is TRBJ2-2; maybe TRBD1 (6 bases). V lost 4 bases and J lost 1, with 13 bases in between. The CDR3 consists of 16 residues. From germline, CDR1 is LNHDA and CDR2 SQIVND (reference sequence). This chain's CDR3 is CASSKTPGQNTGELFF. The CDR3 DNA sequence: TGTGCCAGTAGTAAAACTCCGGGACAGAACACCGGGGAGCTGTTTTTT.

This rearrangement joins TRBV29-1 to TRBJ2-5, with D possibly called TRBD1 or TRBD2 (6 bases each). Germline V gene lookup returns CDR1 SQVTM and CDR2 ANQGSEA. CDR3 length: 14 amino acids. V lost 0 bases, J lost 5 bases, and 13 bases lay in between. The CDR3 region is CSVEDRGGLETQYF. As DNA, the CDR3 is TGCAGCGTTGAAGACAGGGGAGGATTGGAGACCCAGTACTTC.

The V call is TRBV19, the J call TRBJ1-4, with D possibly matching TRBD1 (6 bases). This CDR3 contains 13 residues. Germline assignment: CDR1 LNHDA and CDR2 SQIVND (reference sequence). The V end was cut by 10 bases, the J end by 8 bases, with 17 bases between. The CDR3 DNA reads TGTGCCACCAAAGGGGGGTCAGGAGAAAAACTGTTTTTT. Amino acid sequence: CATKGGSGEKLFF.

The chain recombines TRBV5-6 with TRBJ2-7; D gene uncertain. The CDR3 consists of 12 residues. Per the germline V gene, CDR1 is SGHDT and CDR2 is YYEEEE. The V gene lost 0 bases and the J gene lost 6 bases, with 7 bases spanning the gap. The DNA of the CDR3 is TGTGCCAGCAGCTTGGCTCTCGGCGAGCAGTACTTC. Encoded protein: CASSLALGEQYF.

The chain combines TRBV29-1 with TRBJ1-1, with D perhaps TRBD1 (5 bases). This CDR3 contains 12 residues. Trimming pared 8 bases from V and 4 bases from J, leaving 14 bases between. CDR1 is SQVTM, CDR2 ANQGSEA, per germline. CDR3 in amino acids: CSTWGGSTEAFF. CDR3 coding DNA: TGCAGCACATGGGGGGGGTCCACTGAAGCTTTCTTT. The complete variable domain, with remaining parts taken from reference TRBV29-1 and TRBJ1-1, reads SAVISQKPSRDICQRGTSLTIQCQVDSQVTMMFWYRQQPGQSLTLIATANQGSEATYESGFVIDKFPISRPNLTFSTLTVSNMSPEDSSIYLCSTWGGSTEAFFGQGTRLTVV.

The chain employs TRBV4-3 and TRBJ1-2; no reliable D call. There are 14 residues in the CDR3. Germline V gene data show CDR1 as LGHNA and CDR2 as YSLEER. The germline V and J ends were trimmed by 0 bases and 5 bases, with 10 bases remaining between them. The CDR3: CASSQDHQGYGYTF. CDR3 coding DNA: TGCGCCAGCAGCCAAGACCACCAAGGGTATGGCTACACCTTC.